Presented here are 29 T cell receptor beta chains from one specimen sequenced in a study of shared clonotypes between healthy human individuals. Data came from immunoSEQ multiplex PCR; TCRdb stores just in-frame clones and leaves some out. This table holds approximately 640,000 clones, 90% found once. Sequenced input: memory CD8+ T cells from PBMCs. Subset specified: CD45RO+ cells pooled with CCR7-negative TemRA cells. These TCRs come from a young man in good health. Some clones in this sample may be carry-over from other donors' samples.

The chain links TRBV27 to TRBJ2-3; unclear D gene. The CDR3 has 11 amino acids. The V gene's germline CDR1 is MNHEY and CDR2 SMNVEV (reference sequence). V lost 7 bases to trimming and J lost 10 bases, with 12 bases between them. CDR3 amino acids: CASTLGGSQYF. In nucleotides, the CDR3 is TGTGCCAGCACCCTTGGTGGGTCGCAGTATTTT.

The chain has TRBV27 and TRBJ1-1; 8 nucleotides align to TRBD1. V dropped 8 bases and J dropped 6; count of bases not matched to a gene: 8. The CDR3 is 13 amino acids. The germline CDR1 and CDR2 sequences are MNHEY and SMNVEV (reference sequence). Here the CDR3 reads CASGHLQGAEAFF. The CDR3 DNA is TGTGCCAGCGGCCACCTACAGGGGGCTGAAGCTTTCTTT.

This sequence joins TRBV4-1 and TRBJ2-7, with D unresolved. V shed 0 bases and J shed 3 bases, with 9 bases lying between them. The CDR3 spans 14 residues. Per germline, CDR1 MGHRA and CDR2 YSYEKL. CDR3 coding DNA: TGCGCCAGCAGCCAAGATAATCCTAGCTACGAGCAGTACTTC. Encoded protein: CASSQDNPSYEQYF.

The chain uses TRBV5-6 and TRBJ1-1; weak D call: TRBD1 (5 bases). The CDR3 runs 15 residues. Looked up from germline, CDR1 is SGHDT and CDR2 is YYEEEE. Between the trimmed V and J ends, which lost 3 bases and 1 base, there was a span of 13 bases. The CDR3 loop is CASSWGPDPNTEAFF. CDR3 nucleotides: TGTGCCAGCAGCTGGGGACCTGACCCGAACACTGAAGCTTTCTTT.

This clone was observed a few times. Here the CDR3 reads CASRDRGYEQYF. The CDR3 nucleotides are TGTGCCAGCAGGGACAGGGGTTACGAGCAGTACTTC. The V gene is TRBV2, the J gene TRBJ2-7; 9 bases align to TRBD1. CDR3 length: 12 residues. Germline CDR1 SNHLY, CDR2 FYNNEI. V shed 6 bases, J shed 4 bases, and the junction held 1 base outside the gene matches.

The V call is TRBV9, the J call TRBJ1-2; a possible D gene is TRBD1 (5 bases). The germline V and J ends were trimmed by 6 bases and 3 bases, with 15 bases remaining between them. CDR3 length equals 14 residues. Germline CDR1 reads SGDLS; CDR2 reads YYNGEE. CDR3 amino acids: CASTSPGDYYGYTF. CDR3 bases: TGTGCCAGCACGAGTCCCGGGGACTACTATGGCTACACCTTC.

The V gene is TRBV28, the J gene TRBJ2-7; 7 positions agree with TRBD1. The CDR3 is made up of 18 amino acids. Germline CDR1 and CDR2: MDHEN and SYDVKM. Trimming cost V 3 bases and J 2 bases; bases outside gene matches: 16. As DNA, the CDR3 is TGTGCCAGCAGTTTCCCAACATCCCCCGGGACAGCAACCTACGAGCAGTACTTC. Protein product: CASSFPTSPGTATYEQYF.

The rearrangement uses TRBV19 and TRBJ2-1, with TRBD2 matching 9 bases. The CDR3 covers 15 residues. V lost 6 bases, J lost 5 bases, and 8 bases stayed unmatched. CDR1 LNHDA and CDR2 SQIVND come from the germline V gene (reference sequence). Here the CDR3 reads CASSPWVAGDNEQFF. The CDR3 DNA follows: TGTGCCAGTAGCCCTTGGGTAGCGGGAGACAATGAGCAGTTCTTC.

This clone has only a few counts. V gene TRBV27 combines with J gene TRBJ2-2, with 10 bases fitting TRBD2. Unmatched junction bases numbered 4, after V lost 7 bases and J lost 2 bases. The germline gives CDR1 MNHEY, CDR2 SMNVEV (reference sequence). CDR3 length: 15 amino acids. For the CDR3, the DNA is TGTGCCAGCAATAAACTAGCGGGAAACACCGGGGAGCTGTTTTTT. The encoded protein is CASNKLAGNTGELFF.

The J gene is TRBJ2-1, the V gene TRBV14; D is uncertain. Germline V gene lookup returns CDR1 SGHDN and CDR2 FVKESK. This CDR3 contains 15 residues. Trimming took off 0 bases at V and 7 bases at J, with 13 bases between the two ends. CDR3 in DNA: TGTGCCAGCAGCCAAGATGGCCTGTTTTTTAATGAGCAGTTCTTC. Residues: CASSQDGLFFNEQFF.

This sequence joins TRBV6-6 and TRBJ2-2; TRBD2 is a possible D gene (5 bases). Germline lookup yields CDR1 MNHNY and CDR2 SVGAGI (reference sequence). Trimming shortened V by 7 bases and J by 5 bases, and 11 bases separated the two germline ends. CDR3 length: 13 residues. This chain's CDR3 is CASTPTGTGELFF. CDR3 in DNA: TGTGCCAGCACTCCGACGGGAACCGGGGAGCTGTTTTTT.

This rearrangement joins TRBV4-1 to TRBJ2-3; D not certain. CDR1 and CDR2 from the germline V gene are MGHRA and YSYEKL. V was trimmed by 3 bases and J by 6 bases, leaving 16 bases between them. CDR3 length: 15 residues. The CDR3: CASSQDDTGIDTQYF. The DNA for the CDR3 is TGCGCCAGCAGCCAGGATGATACTGGCATTGATACGCAGTATTTT.

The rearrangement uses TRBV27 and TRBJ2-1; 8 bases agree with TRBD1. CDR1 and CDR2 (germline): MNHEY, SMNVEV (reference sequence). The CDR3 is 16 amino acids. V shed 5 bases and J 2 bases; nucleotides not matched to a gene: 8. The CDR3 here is CASSPSQGEAYNEQFF. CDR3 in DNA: TGTGCCAGCAGTCCATCACAGGGGGAGGCCTACAATGAGCAGTTCTTC.

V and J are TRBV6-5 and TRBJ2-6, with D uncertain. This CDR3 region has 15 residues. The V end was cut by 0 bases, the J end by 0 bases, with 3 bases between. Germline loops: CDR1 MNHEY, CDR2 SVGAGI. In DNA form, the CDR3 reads TGTGCCAGCAGTTACTCCACCTCTGGGGCCAACGTCCTGACTTTC. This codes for CASSYSTSGANVLTF.

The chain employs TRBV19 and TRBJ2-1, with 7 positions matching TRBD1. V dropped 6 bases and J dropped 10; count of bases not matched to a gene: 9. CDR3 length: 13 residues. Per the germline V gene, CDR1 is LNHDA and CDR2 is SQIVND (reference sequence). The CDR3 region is CASRNNRGWEQFF. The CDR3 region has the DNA TGTGCCAGTAGAAATAACAGGGGATGGGAGCAGTTCTTC.

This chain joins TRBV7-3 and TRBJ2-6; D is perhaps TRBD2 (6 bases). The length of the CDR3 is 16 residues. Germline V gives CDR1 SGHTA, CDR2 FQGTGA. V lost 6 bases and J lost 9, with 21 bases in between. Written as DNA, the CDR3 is TGTGCCAGCAGTCCCCTCGGCCGGAGGGCGATCAACGTCCTGACTTTC. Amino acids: CASSPLGRRAINVLTF.

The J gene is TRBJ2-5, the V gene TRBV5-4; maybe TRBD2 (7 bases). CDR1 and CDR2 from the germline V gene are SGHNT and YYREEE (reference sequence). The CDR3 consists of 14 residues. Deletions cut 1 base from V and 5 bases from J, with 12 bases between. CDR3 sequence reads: CASSLRGAGETQYF. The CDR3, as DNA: TGTGCCAGCAGCTTGCGGGGGGCGGGCGAGACCCAGTACTTC. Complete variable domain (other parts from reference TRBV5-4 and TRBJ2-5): ETGVTQSPTHLIKTRGQQVTLRCSSQSGHNTVSWYQQALGQGPQFIFQYYREEENGRGNFPPRFSGLQFPNYSSELNVNALELDDSALYLCASSLRGAGETQYFGPGTRLLVL.

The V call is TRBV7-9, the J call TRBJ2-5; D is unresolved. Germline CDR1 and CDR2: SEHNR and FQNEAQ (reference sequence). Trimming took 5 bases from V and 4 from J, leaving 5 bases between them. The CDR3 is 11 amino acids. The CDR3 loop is CASSLLETQYF. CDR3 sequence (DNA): TGTGCCAGCAGCCTCCTAGAGACCCAGTACTTC.

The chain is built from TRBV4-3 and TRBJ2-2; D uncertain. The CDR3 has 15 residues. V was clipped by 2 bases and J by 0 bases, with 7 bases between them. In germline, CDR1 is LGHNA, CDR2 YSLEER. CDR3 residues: CASSQRRSNTGELFF. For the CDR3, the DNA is TGCGCCAGCAGCCAACGACGGTCGAACACCGGGGAGCTGTTTTTT.

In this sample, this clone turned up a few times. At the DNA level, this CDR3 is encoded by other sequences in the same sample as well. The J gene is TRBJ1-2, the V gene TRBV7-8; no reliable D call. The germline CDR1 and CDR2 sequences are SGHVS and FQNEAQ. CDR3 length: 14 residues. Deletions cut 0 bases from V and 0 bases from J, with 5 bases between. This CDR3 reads CASSLAGANYGYTF. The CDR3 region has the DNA TGTGCCAGCAGCTTAGCAGGAGCTAACTATGGCTACACCTTC.

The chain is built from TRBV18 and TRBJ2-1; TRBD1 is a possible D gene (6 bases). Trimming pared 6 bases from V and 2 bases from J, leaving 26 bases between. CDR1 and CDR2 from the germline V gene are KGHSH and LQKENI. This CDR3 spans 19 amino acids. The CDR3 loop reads CASSTTGDGSKPTYNEQFF. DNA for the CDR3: TGTGCCAGCTCCACGACAGGTGATGGTTCAAAACCCACCTACAATGAGCAGTTCTTC. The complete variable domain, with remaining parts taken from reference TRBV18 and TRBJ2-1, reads NAGVMQNPRHLVRRRGQEARLRCSPMKGHSHVYWYRQLPEEGLKFMVYLQKENIIDESGMPKERFSAEFPKEGPSILRIQQVVRGDSAAYFCASSTTGDGSKPTYNEQFFGPGTRLTVL.

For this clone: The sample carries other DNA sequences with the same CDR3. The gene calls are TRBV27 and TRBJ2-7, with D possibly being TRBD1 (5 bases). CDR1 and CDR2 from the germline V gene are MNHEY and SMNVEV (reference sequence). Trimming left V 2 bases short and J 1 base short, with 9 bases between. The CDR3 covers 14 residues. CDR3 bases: TGTGCCAGCAGTTTAAGGGGCCTTTCCTACGAGCAGTACTTC. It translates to CASSLRGLSYEQYF.

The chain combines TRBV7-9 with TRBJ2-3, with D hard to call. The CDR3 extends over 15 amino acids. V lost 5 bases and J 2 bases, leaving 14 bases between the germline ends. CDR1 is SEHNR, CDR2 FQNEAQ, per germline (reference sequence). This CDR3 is CASSHKERDTDTQYF. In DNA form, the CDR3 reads TGTGCCAGCAGCCACAAGGAGCGTGACACAGATACGCAGTATTTT.

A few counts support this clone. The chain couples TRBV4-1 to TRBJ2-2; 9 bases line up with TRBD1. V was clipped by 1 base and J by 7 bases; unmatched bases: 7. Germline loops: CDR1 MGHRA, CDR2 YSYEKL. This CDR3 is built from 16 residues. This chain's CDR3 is CASSQVGTGFGGELFF. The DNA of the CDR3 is TGCGCCAGCAGCCAAGTCGGGACAGGGTTTGGCGGGGAGCTGTTTTTT.

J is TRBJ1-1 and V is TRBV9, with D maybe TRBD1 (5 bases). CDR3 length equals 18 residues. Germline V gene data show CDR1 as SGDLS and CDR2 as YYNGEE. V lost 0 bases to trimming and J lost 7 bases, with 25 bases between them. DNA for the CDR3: TGTGCCAGCAGCGTAGCCATAGCCTCGACAGTAAACGCCGATGAAGCTTTCTTT. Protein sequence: CASSVAIASTVNADEAFF.

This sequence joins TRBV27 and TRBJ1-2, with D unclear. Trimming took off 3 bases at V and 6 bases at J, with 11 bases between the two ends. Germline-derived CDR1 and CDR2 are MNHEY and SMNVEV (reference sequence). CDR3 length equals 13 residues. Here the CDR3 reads CASSFTKENGYTF. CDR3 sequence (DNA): TGTGCCAGCAGTTTCACCAAAGAAAATGGCTACACCTTC.

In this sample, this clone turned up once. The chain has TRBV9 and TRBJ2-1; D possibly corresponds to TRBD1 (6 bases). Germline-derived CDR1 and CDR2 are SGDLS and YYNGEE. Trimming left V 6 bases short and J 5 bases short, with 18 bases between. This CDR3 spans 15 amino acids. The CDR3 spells CASTYFRDMNNEQFF. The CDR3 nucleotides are TGTGCCAGCACCTATTTCCGGGACATGAACAATGAGCAGTTCTTC.

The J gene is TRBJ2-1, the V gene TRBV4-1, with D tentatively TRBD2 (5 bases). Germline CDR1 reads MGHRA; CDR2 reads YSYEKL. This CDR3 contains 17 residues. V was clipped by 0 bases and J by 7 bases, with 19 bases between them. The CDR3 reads CASSQDQTVSGGNEQFF. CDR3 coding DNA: TGCGCCAGCAGCCAAGATCAAACGGTCAGCGGAGGAAATGAGCAGTTCTTC.

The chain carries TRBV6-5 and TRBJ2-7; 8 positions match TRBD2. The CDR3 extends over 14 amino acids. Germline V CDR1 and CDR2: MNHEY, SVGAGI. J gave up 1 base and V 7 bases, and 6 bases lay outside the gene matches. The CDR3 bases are TGTGCCAGCACCCCGAGCGGGAGTTCCTACGAGCAGTACTTC. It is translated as CASTPSGSSYEQYF.